Listed below are T cell receptor beta chains from one sample, sequenced in a study of CD4+ T cells in melanoma. Method: immunoSEQ multiplex PCR; TCRdb's copy keeps in-frame clones and lacks some. Here the sample spans several thousand clones, about 70% being singletons. What was sequenced was cells from a culture (not recorded whether cultured in vitro). Receptor source: a human donor with melanoma. CDR3s include the opening cysteine and the closing phenylalanine or tryptophan. Fields, in order: D gene, J gene, clone size, V gene, CDR3 DNA, CDR3 protein. D genes are given only for firm matches. For some rows the clone size is stated as once, few or many, or as a class when expanded; others skip it.

>TRBD1|TRBJ2-7|.|TRBV27
TGTGCCAGCAGTTTGGGGACAGGCGGGTCCTACGAGCAGTACTTC
CASSLGTGGSYEQYF
>TRBD1|TRBJ1-2|few|TRBV6-2/TRBV6-3
TGTGCCAGCAGTTTATTCCCGACAGGGGACTATGGCTACACCTTC
CASSLFPTGDYGYTF
>.|TRBJ1-2|.|TRBV10-2
TGCGCCAGCACCGAAGGGACACTTGGCTACACCTTC
CASTEGTLGYTF
>.|TRBJ2-2|.|TRBV6-2/TRBV6-3
TGTGCCAGCAGTCCGGACTACACCGGGGAGCTGTTTTTT
CASSPDYTGELFF
>.|TRBJ2-2|.|TRBV27
TGTGCCAGCAGCCCTGCCCCTCTTAGGGAGCTGTTTTTT
CASSPAPLRELFF
>TRBD1|TRBJ2-1|.|TRBV18
TGTGCCAGCTCACTGACAGGGGACAATGAGCAGTTCTTC
CASSLTGDNEQFF
>.|TRBJ2-2|.|TRBV19
TGTGCCAGTACCATCCCCGGGGAGCTGTTTTTT
CASTIPGELFF
>TRBD2|TRBJ2-5|.|TRBV7-9
TGTGCCAGCAGCTCTAGCGGGGGCCCCCAAGAGACCCAGTACTTC
CASSSSGGPQETQYF
>.|TRBJ1-5|.|TRBV5-6
TGTGCCAGCAGCGCGGGGGGCAATCAGCCCCAGCATTTT
CASSAGGNQPQHF
>TRBD1|TRBJ1-1|.|TRBV28
TGTGCCAGCAGTCCCCGGACAGGCCTTATGAACACTGAAGCTTTCTTT
CASSPRTGLMNTEAFF
>TRBD1|TRBJ2-6|.|TRBV25-1
TGTGCCAGCAGTTTAACAGGGGCTGGGGCCAACGTCCTGACTTTC
CASSLTGAGANVLTF
>.|TRBJ1-1|.|TRBV19
TGTGCCAGCGGTCTAGGGGTGAACACTGAAGCTTTCTTT
CASGLGVNTEAFF
>.|TRBJ2-7|.|TRBV4-3
TGCGCCAGCAGCCGGGCCCCCGGGACATCTTCCTACGAGCAGTACTTC
CASSRAPGTSSYEQYF
>.|TRBJ1-3|.|TRBV6-1
TGTGCCAGCAGTGAACACAGGTCTGGAAACACCATATATTTT
CASSEHRSGNTIYF